This T cell receptor beta chain was captured in a study of neurological immune-mediated disorders. Study-level points and caveats: In HTLV-1-associated myelopathy, TCR clonal expansion was greatest, and in multiple sclerosis it was least, below healthy controls.

This clonotype was observed at least ten times. The antigen is unknown. From 15-18 subjects, each sequencing run yielded over 170 million TCR-beta sequences. Via MiXCR, TCRdb re-called the 5' RACE reads, giving one row per CDR3 protein. The table includes 26,000 or so distinct CDR3 sequences, 20% to 25% detected once. The CDR3 consists of 16 residues. CDR1 is ENHRY, CDR2 SYGVKD, per germline. V lost 0 bases and J lost 3; bases outside the gene matches: 5. The controls, all healthy individuals, were blood bank volunteers in Maryland, USA. This chain uses TRBV10-3 with TRBJ2-3, with TRBD2 identical over 8 bases. This TCR came from a woman aged 55-69 years in good health. The sample consisted of PBMCs. CDR3 nucleotides: TGTGCCATCAGTGAGTCGAGCGGGAGAAGGACAGATACGCAGTATTTT. Translation gives CAISESSGRRTDTQYF.